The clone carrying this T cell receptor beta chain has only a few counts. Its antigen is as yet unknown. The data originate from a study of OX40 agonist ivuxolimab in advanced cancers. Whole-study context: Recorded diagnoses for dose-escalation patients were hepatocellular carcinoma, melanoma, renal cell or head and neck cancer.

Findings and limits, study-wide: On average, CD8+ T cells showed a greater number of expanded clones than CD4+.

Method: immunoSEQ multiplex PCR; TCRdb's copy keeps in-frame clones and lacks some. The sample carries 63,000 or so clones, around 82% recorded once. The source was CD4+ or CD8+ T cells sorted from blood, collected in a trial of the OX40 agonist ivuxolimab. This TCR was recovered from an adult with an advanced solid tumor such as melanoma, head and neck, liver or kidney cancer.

The CDR3 region has the DNA TGTGCCAGCAAAGCTATTCGGGCCCTATACAATGAGCAGTTCTTC. Protein: CASKAIRALYNEQFF. J is TRBJ2-1 and V is TRBV7-9; D is ambiguous. This CDR3 has 15 residues. V was cut by 7 bases and J by 4 bases, with 17 bases left in between. Germline V gives CDR1 SEHNR, CDR2 FQNEAQ (reference sequence).